This T cell receptor beta chain was recovered during a study of technical replicates of blood from several donors (dated by TCRdb to between 2016 and 2019). The library relied on the immunoSEQ multiplex PCR assay. What TCRdb holds here is the immuneACCESS table cut down to in-frame rearrangements. Part of the clones is not present; checked against another copy, under half of the missing clones reflect an unresolved V gene, and the others are unexplained. This sample holds 40,000 to 60,000 clones; 92% were observed only once. Of the sample, about 3.6% falls within the top ten clones. CDR1 and CDR2, per the germline V gene (reference sequence), are SEHNR and FQNEAQ. From its cysteine to its phenylalanine, the CDR3 spans 12 amino acids. The only DNA kept is the CDR3, 36 bases in frame from the first base. V lost 5 bases and J lost 5 bases; the stretch between them is 7 bases long. Of note for this clone: No cognate antigen has been identified for it. Nothing much larger sits one base from this clone, and base qualities are not available.

Sequenced: PBMCs. This TCR was recovered from a human donor in good health. Some clones in this sample may be carry-over from other donors' samples. Recombination connected TRBV7-9 to TRBJ1-5; a confident D gene designation cannot be given. The CDR3 protein: CASSNGDQPQHF. The nucleotide sequence is given as TGTGCCAGCAGCAACGGAGATCAGCCCCAGCATTTT.